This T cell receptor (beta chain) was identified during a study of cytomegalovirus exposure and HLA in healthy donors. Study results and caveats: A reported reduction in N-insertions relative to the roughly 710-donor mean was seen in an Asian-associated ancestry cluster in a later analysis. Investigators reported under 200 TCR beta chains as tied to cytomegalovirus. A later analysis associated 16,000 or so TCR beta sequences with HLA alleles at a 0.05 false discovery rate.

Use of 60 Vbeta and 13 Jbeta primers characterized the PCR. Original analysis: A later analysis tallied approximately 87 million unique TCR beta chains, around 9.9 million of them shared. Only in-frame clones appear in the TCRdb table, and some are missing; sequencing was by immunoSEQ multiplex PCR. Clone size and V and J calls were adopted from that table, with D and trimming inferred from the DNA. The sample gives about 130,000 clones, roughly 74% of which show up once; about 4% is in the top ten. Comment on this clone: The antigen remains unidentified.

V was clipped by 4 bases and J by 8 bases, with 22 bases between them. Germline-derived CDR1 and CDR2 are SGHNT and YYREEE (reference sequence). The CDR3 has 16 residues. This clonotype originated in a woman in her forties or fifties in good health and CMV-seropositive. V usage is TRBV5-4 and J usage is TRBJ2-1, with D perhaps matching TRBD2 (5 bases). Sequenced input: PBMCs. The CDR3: CASSPGERNFGDEQFF. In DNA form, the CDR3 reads TGTGCCAGCAGCCCTGGGGAGCGGAATTTTGGAGATGAGCAGTTCTTC.